The T cell receptor beta chain described here comes from a study of identical twins. General study results and limits: Twin-shared out-of-frame alpha sequences were enriched for low generation probability.

A remark on this clonotype: Its antigen is undetermined.

Via MiXCR, TCRdb re-called the 5' RACE reads, giving one row per CDR3 protein. The repertoire includes some 790,000 distinct CDR3 sequences, 15% to 20% of them detected once, and around 13% sits in the top ten. Germline V lookup: CDR1 SEHNR, CDR2 FQNEAQ (reference sequence). The V and J ends lost 6 bases and 4 bases respectively, with 7 bases between them. The CDR3 spans 11 residues. The same sample was also studied in work on T cells expressing NK-cell markers. Per that study: Among CD8+ T cells from five or six donors, dominant NKG2C+ clonotypes accounted for roughly 1.0-8%. The CD3+CD56-NKG2C+ fraction of a handful of donors was likewise dominated by these clonotypes.

Sample: PBMCs. The chain combines TRBV7-9 with TRBJ2-7; D gene unclear. This receptor was identified in a woman under 30 in good health. This CDR3 is CASRSQYEQYF. The CDR3 coding sequence is TGTGCCAGCAGATCTCAATACGAGCAGTACTTC.